The rows below give T cell receptor beta chains drawn from one sample of a study of blood T cell repertoires in COVID-19. TCRdb's copy holds only in-frame clones and misses some; the assay was immunoSEQ multiplex PCR. Here the sample spans approximately 70,000 clones, roughly 86% being singletons. Sequencing was done on a sample of peripheral blood. The source is a woman in her 70s with acute or convalescent COVID-19. Each CDR3 is given with its conserved first and last residue. A D gene is named only where the DNA matches it firmly. The listing skips clone size in some rows; elsewhere it reads once, few, many or a size class.

d_call,cdr3_length,clone_size,v_call,j_call,cdr3_nt,cdr3_aa
TRBD1,15,-,TRBV6-1,TRBJ1-3,TGTGCCAGCAGTGAAGGGGACAGGGGCCTGTACACCATATATTTT,CASSEGDRGLYTIYF
-,14,-,TRBV28,TRBJ1-4,TGTGCCAGCAGTTTACAATTAGATAACGAAAAACTGTTTTTT,CASSLQLDNEKLFF
-,17,-,TRBV15,TRBJ2-5,TGTGCCACCAGCAGAGATCGCACAGGGATTGGGGTGGAGACCCAGTACTTC,CATSRDRTGIGVETQYF
TRBD1,15,-,TRBV18,TRBJ1-5,TGTGCCAGCTCACTCGAGACAGGGAGCAATCAGCCCCAGCATTTT,CASSLETGSNQPQHF
-,16,few,TRBV11-3,TRBJ2-1,TGTGCCAACCCCAAGGGGGGGGGTGGCTCCTACAATGAGCAGTTCTTC,CANPKGGGGSYNEQFF
TRBD2,15,once,TRBV29-1,TRBJ2-3,TGCAGCGTTGATCTAGCGGGGGGTTACACAGATACGCAGTATTTT,CSVDLAGGYTDTQYF
TRBD2,19,-,TRBV2,TRBJ2-3,TGTGCCAGCAACATCGGGACTAGCGGGGGGAACACCCGCACAGATACGCAGTATTTT,CASNIGTSGGNTRTDTQYF
TRBD1,14,few,TRBV27,TRBJ1-5,TGTGCCAGCACCCTCGAGAGGGGGCTTCAGCCCCAGCATTTT,CASTLERGLQPQHF
-,13,few,TRBV14,TRBJ1-1,TGTGCCAGCAGTCGGAGTACTAACACTGAAGCTTTCTTT,CASSRSTNTEAFF
-,17,-,TRBV23-1,TRBJ2-1,TGCGCCAGCAGTCAATCGTCGGCAGTCAAGAGGTACAATGAGCAGTTCTTC,CASSQSSAVKRYNEQFF
TRBD1,14,few,TRBV28,TRBJ1-5,TGTGCCAGCAGTTTGGGGACAGGCAATCAGCCCCAGCATTTT,CASSLGTGNQPQHF
-,12,-,TRBV7-9,TRBJ2-7,TGTGCCAGCAGCTCATACCGGACAGTGGCCAGCTTC,CASSSYRTVASF
-,14,-,TRBV7-8,TRBJ2-3,TGTGCCAGCAGCCGGGTCGAGTACACAGATACGCAGTATTTT,CASSRVEYTDTQYF
TRBD1,14,-,TRBV2,TRBJ2-2,TGTGCCAGCAGGGACAGGGGGCCAACCGGGGAGCTGTTTTTT,CASRDRGPTGELFF
TRBD1,15,-,TRBV5-4,TRBJ2-7,TGTGCCAGCAGCTTGCGGGGACAGGGGATCTACGAGCAGTACTTC,CASSLRGQGIYEQYF
-,16,-,TRBV29-1,TRBJ2-1,TGCAGCGTTGATAGGTCGGCCCAGGGGGGCTACAATGAGCAGTTCTTC,CSVDRSAQGGYNEQFF
TRBD1,16,-,TRBV3-1/TRBV3-2,TRBJ1-1,TGTGCCAGCAGCCAAGCAGCCGGACAGGGCGACACTGAAGCTTTCTTT,CASSQAAGQGDTEAFF
TRBD1,15,-,TRBV18,TRBJ2-7,TGTGCCAGCTCACTGTCCGGGACAGGGGCATACGAGCAGTACTTC,CASSLSGTGAYEQYF
TRBD1,14,-,TRBV14,TRBJ1-1,TGTGCCAGCAGCCAATCTGGGACAGGGGGCGAAGCTTTCTTT,CASSQSGTGGEAFF
-,16,-,TRBV11-3,TRBJ2-2,TGTGCCAGCAGCACGCAAGGGGTAGGCAACACCGGGGAGCTGTTTTTT,CASSTQGVGNTGELFF